The present T cell receptor (beta chain) was sequenced within a study of CD8+CD57+ T cells in acquired aplastic anemia. Study-level findings and limits: Fewer than 35 CD8+ CDR3 sequences occurred in both the patients and the controls.

Between the trimmed V and J ends, which lost 5 bases and 0 bases, there was a span of 8 bases. There are 15 residues in the CDR3. From germline, CDR1 is LNHNV and CDR2 YYDKDF (reference sequence). Before being chosen for sequencing, patients had shown CD8+CD57+ cell expansion by flow cytometry. This clonotype was seen many times. Its antigen is unknown. TCR beta VDJ and CDR3 profiling used genomic DNA as template. TCRdb fed the reads into MiXCR, producing one record per CDR3 protein. The table shows under 200,000 distinct CDR3 sequences, with around 48% occurring only once. Input material: sorted CD4+, CD8+, or CD8+CD57+ T cells (not recorded which) from PBMCs. The TCR comes from a human donor with aplastic anemia. The V gene is TRBV15, the J gene TRBJ1-6, with D unresolved. The CDR3 protein is CATSAQGSYNSPLHF. The CDR3 DNA is TGTGCCACCAGCGCGCAAGGCTCCTATAATTCACCCCTCCACTTT. The full variable domain, rest sourced from reference TRBV15 and TRBJ1-6, is DAMVIQNPRYQVTQFGKPVTLSCSQTLNHNVMYWYQQKSSQAPKLLFHYYDKDFNNEADTPDNFQSRRPNTSFCFLDIRSPGLGDTAMYLCATSAQGSYNSPLHFGNGTRLTVT.